These T cell receptor beta chains were read from a single sample in a study of siplizumab effects on memory and regulatory T cells. TCRdb's copy holds only in-frame clones and misses some; the assay was immunoSEQ multiplex PCR. The data contain 99,000 or so clones, approximately 94% of them singletons. The sequencing sample was made of CD4+ T cells sorted from blood. The source is a human donor in good health. The CDR3 runs from the conserved cysteine through the conserved F or W.

V	J	CDR3
TRBV5-6	TRBJ2-1	CASSLTIGLGSYNEQFF
TRBV7-8	TRBJ2-7	CASSLAVTSYEQYF
TRBV6-1	TRBJ2-3	CASSEAGGRSDTQYF
TRBV6-4	TRBJ1-2	CASRDQGPHHYGYTF
TRBV25-1	TRBJ1-1	CASGPSGRGITEAFF
TRBV5-4	TRBJ2-1	CASSLGGGDYNEQFF
TRBV11-2	TRBJ2-1	CASSLRWEGLDNEQFF
TRBV11-2	TRBJ2-2	CASSSYGGELFF
TRBV9	TRBJ2-1	CASSVVGVNEQFF
TRBV5-6	TRBJ2-1	CASSFGPNEQFF
TRBV19	TRBJ2-2	CASSMGDRVVTGELFF
TRBV9	TRBJ1-3	CASSVAPGQQNSGNTIYF
TRBV5-1	TRBJ2-1	CASSTGTAYNEQFF
TRBV11-2	TRBJ2-2	CASSPGGQGLTGELFF
TRBV7-8	TRBJ1-2	CASSLVRVGLSANYGYTF
TRBV6-5	TRBJ1-6	CASSSPGVLYNSPLHF
TRBV5-1	TRBJ1-4	CASSSGQIDEKLFF
TRBV12-5	TRBJ1-2	CASGGGRGLYGYTF
TRBV7-2	TRBJ2-1	CASSSFGEQFF
TRBV4-2	TRBJ1-1	CASSQAGQGDSEAFF
TRBV18	TRBJ2-3	CASSPRGGTDTQYF
TRBV14	TRBJ2-7	CASSPNLRGEQYF
TRBV30	TRBJ2-7	CAWGGATYEQYF
TRBV30	TRBJ2-5	CAWIAGETQYF
TRBV10-3	TRBJ2-6	CAIRPGQGGSGANVLTF
TRBV30	TRBJ2-5	CAWSFDRGMLETQYF
TRBV6-5	TRBJ1-1	CASSSSGRTEAFF
TRBV7-9	TRBJ2-5	CASSLDGGRQETQYF
TRBV19	TRBJ2-7	CASSVGTSGIGDGGEQYF
TRBV18	TRBJ2-6	CASSPTGATSGANVLTF
TRBV7-2	TRBJ2-3	CASSLASKLTDTQYF
TRBV18	TRBJ2-1	CASSSVRNEQFF
TRBV5-4	TRBJ1-2	CASSWGTGDSGYTF
TRBV28	TRBJ1-2	CASSPRNNYGYTF
TRBV18	TRBJ2-7	CASSPNLGSYEQYF
TRBV6-6	TRBJ2-1	CAGGTGGSNEQFF
TRBV20-1	TRBJ1-2	CSVTGNYGYTF
TRBV7-3	TRBJ2-2	CASSFIDRGNTGELFF
TRBV7-9	TRBJ1-4	CASSLVLRAGEKLFF
TRBV29-1	TRBJ1-1	CSVIPLVEAFF
TRBV5-6	TRBJ2-7	CASSAQVGRPYEQYF
TRBV5-1	TRBJ2-1	CASSTQTPGEQFF
TRBV29-1	TRBJ2-1	CSVDWTSGFSYNEQFF
TRBV2	TRBJ2-1	CASSGLAGVDEQFF
TRBV19	TRBJ2-6	CASSIGQAGANVLTF
TRBV7-9	TRBJ2-3	CASSETGTGSGTDTQYF
TRBV5-1	TRBJ2-1	CASSWGSDEQFF
TRBV7-9	TRBJ2-3	CASSLNAGGTDTQYF
TRBV10-3	TRBJ2-3	CAISGGLAASTQYF
TRBV11-1	TRBJ2-2	CASSKGQGALAGELFF
TRBV5-1	TRBJ1-6	CASSSRTGGQNSPLHF
TRBV4-1	TRBJ2-1	CASSQAQGMFF
TRBV5-1	TRBJ1-5	CASSLDGQGDNQPQHF
TRBV27	TRBJ1-6	CASSSRGQPHSPLHF